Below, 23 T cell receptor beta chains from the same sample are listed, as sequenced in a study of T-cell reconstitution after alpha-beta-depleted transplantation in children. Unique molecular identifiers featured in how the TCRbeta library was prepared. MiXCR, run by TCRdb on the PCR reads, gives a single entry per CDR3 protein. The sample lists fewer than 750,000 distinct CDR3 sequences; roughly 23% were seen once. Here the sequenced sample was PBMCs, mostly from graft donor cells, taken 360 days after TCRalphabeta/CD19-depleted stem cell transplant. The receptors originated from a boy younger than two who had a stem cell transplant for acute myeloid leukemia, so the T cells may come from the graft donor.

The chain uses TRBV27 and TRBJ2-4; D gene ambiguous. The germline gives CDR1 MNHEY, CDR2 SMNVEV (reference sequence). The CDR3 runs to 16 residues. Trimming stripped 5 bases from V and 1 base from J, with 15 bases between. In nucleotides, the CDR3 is TGTGCCAGCAGTCCCCTCCGAATAGGGGCCAAAAACATTCAGTACTTC. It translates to CASSPLRIGAKNIQYF.

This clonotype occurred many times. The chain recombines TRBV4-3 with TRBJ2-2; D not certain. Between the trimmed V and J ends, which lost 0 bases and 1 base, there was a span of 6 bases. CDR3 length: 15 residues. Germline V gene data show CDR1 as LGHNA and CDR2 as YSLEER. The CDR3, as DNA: TGCGCCAGCAGCCAAGAGTTCAAGAACACCGGGGAGCTGTTTTTT. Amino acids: CASSQEFKNTGELFF.

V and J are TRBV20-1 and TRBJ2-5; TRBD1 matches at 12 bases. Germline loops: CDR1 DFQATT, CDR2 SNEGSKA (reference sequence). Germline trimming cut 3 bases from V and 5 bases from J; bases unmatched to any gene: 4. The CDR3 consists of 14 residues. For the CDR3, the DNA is TGCAGTGCTAGGGGACAGGGGGCGGAGGAGACCCAGTACTTC. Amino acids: CSARGQGAEETQYF.

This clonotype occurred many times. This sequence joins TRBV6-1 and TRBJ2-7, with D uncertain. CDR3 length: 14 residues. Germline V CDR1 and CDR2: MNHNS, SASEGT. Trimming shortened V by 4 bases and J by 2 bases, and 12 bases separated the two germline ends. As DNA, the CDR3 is TGTGCCAGCAGTGCCGGGTATAAGACCTACGAGCAGTACGTC. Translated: CASSAGYKTYEQYV.

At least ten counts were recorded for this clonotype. DNA for the CDR3: TGTGCCAGCAGCTTCTCCGCCGTTACCTACGAGCAGTACGTC. It encodes CASSFSAVTYEQYV. The chain uses TRBV5-5 and TRBJ2-7, with unresolved D. The CDR3 loop spans 14 amino acids. Trimming took off 2 bases at V and 2 bases at J, with 11 bases between the two ends. Germline values: CDR1 SGHKS, CDR2 YYEKEE (reference sequence).

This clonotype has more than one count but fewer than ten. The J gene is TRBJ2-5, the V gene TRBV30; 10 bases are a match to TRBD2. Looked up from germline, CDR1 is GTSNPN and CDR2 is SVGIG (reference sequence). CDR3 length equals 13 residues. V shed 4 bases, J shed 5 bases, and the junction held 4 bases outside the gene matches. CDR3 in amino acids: CAWNPGLAETQYF. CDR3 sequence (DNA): TGTGCCTGGAACCCGGGACTAGCGGAGACCCAGTACTTC.

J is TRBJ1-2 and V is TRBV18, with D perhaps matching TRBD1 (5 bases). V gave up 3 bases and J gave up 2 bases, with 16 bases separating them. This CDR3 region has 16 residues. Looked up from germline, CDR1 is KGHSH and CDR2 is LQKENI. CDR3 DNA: TGTGCCAGCTCACCGCGCGATCGACAGTCCAACTATGGCTACACCTTC. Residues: CASSPRDRQSNYGYTF.

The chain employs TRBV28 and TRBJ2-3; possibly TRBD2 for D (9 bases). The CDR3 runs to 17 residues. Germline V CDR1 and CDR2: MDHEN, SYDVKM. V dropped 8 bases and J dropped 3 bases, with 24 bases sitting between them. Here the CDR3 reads CASLRGQGLAETDTQYF. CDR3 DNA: TGTGCCAGCCTCAGGGGGCAGGGACTAGCCGAGACAGATACGCAGTATTTT.

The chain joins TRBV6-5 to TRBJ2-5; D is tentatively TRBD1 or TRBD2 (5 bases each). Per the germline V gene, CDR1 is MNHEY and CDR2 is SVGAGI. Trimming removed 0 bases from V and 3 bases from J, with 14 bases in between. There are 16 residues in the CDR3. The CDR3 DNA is TGTGCCAGCAGTTACTCGAGGGGACGGACGGAAGAGACCCAGTACTTC. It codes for CASSYSRGRTEETQYF.

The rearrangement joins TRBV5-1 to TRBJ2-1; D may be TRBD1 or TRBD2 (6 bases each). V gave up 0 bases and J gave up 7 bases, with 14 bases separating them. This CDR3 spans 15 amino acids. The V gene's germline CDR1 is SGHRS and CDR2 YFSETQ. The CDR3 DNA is TGCGCCAGCAGCTTGGAAGGGGGGTACCCGAATGAGCAGTTCTTC. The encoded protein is CASSLEGGYPNEQFF.

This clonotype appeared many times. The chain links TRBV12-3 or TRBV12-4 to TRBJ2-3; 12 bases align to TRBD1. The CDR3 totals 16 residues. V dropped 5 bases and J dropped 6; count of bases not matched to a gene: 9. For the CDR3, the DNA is TGTGCCAGCAGTCCCTTTGGGACAGGGGGCTGGGATACGCAGTATTTT. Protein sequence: CASSPFGTGGWDTQYF.

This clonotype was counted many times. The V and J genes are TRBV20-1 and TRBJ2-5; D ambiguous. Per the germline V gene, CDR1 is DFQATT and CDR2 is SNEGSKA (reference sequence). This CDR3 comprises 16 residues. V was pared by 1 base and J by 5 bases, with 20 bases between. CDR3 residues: CSARAYLESGAETQYF. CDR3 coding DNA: TGCAGTGCTAGAGCCTATCTCGAAAGTGGTGCCGAGACCCAGTACTTC.

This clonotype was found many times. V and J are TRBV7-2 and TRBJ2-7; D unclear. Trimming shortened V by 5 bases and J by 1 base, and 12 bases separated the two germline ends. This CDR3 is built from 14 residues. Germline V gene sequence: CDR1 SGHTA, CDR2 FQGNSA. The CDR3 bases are TGTGCCAGCAGCCAAGTCTGGGGTTCCTACGAGCAGTACTTC. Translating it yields CASSQVWGSYEQYF. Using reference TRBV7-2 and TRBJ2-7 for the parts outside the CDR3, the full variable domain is GAGVSQSPSNKVTEKGKDVELRCDPISGHTALYWYRQSLGQGLEFLIYFQGNSAPDKSGLPSDRFSAERTGGSVSTLTIQRTQQEDSAVYLCASSQVWGSYEQYFGPGTRLTVT.

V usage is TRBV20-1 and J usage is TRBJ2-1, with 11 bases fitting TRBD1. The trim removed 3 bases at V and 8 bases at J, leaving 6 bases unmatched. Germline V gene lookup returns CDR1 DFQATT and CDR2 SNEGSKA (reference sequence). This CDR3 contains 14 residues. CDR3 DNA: TGCAGTGCTAGGGGACAGGGGGGAGTGGATGAGCAGTTCTTC. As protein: CSARGQGGVDEQFF.

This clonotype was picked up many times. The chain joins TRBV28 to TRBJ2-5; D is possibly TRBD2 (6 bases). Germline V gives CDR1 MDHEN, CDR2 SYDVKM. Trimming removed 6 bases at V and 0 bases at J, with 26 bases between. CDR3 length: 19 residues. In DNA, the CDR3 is TGTGCCAGCAGCTTTTGGGACTCCCTGAAGCCGTCGTACCAAGAGACCCAGTACTTC. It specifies CASSFWDSLKPSYQETQYF.

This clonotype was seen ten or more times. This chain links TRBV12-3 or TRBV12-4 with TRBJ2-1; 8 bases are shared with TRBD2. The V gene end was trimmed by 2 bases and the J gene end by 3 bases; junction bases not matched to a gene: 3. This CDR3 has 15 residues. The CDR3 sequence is CASSLSGGHYNEQFF. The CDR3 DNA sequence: TGTGCCAGCAGTTTAAGCGGGGGCCACTACAATGAGCAGTTCTTC.

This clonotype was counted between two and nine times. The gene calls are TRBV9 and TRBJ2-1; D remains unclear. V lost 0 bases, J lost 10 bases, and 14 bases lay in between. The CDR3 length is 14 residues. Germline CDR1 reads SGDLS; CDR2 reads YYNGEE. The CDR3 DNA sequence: TGTGCCAGCAGCGTAGTGGAATGGGTGGAGGAGCAGTTCTTC. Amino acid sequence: CASSVVEWVEEQFF.

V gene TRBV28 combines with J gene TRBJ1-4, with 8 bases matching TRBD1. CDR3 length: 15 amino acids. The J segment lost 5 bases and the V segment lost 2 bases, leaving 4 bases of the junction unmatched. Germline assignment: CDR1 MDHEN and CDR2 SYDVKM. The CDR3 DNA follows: TGTGCCAGCAGTTTAAGGGACAGGAGGAATGAAAAACTGTTTTTT. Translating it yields CASSLRDRRNEKLFF.

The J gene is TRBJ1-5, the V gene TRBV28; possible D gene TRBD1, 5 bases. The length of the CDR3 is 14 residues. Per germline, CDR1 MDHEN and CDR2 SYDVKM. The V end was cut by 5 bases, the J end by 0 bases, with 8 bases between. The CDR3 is CASSPGHSNQPQHF. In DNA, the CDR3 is TGTGCCAGCAGTCCTGGACATAGCAATCAGCCCCAGCATTTT.

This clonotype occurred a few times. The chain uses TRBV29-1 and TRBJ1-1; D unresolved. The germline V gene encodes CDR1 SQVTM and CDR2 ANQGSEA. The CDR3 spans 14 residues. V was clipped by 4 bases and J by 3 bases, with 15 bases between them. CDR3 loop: CSVVVLMADTEAFF. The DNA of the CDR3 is TGCAGCGTTGTGGTTTTAATGGCAGACACTGAAGCTTTCTTT.

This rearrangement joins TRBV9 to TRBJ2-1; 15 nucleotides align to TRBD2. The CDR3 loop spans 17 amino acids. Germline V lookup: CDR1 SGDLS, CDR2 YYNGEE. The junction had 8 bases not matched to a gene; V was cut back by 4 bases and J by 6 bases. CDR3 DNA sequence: TGTGCCAGCAGCCCGGGACTAGCGGGGGGAAGGTCCAATGAGCAGTTCTTC. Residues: CASSPGLAGGRSNEQFF. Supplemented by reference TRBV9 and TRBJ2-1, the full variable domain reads DSGVTQTPKHLITATGQRVTLRCSPRSGDLSVYWYQQSLDQGLQFLIQYYNGEERAKGNILERFSAQQFPDLHSELNLSSLELGDSALYFCASSPGLAGGRSNEQFFGPGTRLTVL.

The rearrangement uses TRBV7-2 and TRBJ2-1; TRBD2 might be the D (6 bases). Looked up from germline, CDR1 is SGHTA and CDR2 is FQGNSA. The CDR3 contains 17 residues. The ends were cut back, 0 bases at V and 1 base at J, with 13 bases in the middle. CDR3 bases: TGTGCCAGCAGCTTAGCCCCGCCTAGCGCGTCCTACAATGAGCAGTTCTTC. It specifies CASSLAPPSASYNEQFF. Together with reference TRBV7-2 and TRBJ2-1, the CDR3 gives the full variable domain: GAGVSQSPSNKVTEKGKDVELRCDPISGHTALYWYRQSLGQGLEFLIYFQGNSAPDKSGLPSDRFSAERTGGSVSTLTIQRTQQEDSAVYLCASSLAPPSASYNEQFFGPGTRLTVL.

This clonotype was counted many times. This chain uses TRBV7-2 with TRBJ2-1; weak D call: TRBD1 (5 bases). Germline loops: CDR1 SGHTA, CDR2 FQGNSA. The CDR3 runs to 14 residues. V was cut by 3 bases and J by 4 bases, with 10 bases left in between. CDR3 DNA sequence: TGTGCCAGCAGCTTCCAGGGCAGATACAATGAGCAGTTCTTC. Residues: CASSFQGRYNEQFF.